The rows below give T cell receptor beta chains drawn from one sample of a study of Ad26.COV2.S vaccination and SARS-CoV-2 variants. The repertoire was sequenced with immunoSEQ multiplex PCR; TCRdb's copy has only in-frame clones and lacks some. The sample lists over 350,000 clones, about 85% seen once, with more than 3% in the top ten. Here the sequenced sample was peripheral blood, taken in a trial of Ad26.COV2.S vaccine versus placebo. Receptors originate from a person aged 18-60 years who received the Ad26.COV2.S COVID-19 vaccine or a placebo. Each CDR3 is given with its conserved first and last residue. Fields, in order: CDR3 length, D gene, J gene, V gene, clone size, CDR3 protein, CDR3 DNA. The D gene is left open where the match is weak. Where a row states a size, it is once, few, many or the class of an expanded clone; other rows omit it.

CDR3 length: 15
D gene: -
J gene: TRBJ1-6
V gene: TRBV30
clone size: -
CDR3 protein: CAWSVDSRGPSPLHF
CDR3 DNA: TGTGCCTGGAGTGTCGATTCCAGGGGCCCTTCACCCCTCCACTTT

CDR3 length: 16
D gene: -
J gene: TRBJ1-6
V gene: TRBV6-2/TRBV6-3
clone size: -
CDR3 protein: CASSSPGGSYNSPLHF
CDR3 DNA: TGTGCCAGCAGCTCCCCGGGTGGTTCCTATAATTCACCCCTCCACTTT

CDR3 length: 12
D gene: -
J gene: TRBJ1-2
V gene: TRBV14
clone size: -
CDR3 protein: CASSQALYGYTF
CDR3 DNA: TGTGCCAGCAGCCAAGCCCTCTATGGCTACACCTTC

CDR3 length: 15
D gene: -
J gene: TRBJ1-1
V gene: TRBV5-8
clone size: -
CDR3 protein: CASSTRVEWNTEAFF
CDR3 DNA: TGTGCCAGCAGCACCAGGGTTGAGTGGAACACTGAAGCTTTCTTT

CDR3 length: 16
D gene: TRBD2
J gene: TRBJ2-5
V gene: TRBV2
clone size: -
CDR3 protein: CASRPQTSGGSGGQYF
CDR3 DNA: TGTGCCAGCAGGCCCCAGACTAGCGGGGGCTCCGGGGGCCAGTACTTC

CDR3 length: 16
D gene: -
J gene: TRBJ1-1
V gene: TRBV6-5
clone size: -
CDR3 protein: CASSYSIPPGSLLAFF
CDR3 DNA: TGTGCCAGCAGTTACTCGATACCCCCAGGGAGCCTTTTGGCTTTCTTT

CDR3 length: 15
D gene: TRBD2
J gene: TRBJ2-5
V gene: TRBV19
clone size: -
CDR3 protein: CASSSGGGAGETQYF
CDR3 DNA: TGTGCCAGTAGTTCTGGCGGGGGGGCCGGAGAGACCCAGTACTTC

CDR3 length: 19
D gene: -
J gene: TRBJ2-3
V gene: TRBV11-2
clone size: -
CDR3 protein: CASSPTRDTFWTSTDTQYF
CDR3 DNA: TGTGCCAGCAGCCCGACGCGGGACACTTTCTGGACTAGCACAGATACGCAGTATTTT

CDR3 length: 15
D gene: -
J gene: TRBJ2-1
V gene: TRBV19
clone size: -
CDR3 protein: CASSMWGALPGEQFF
CDR3 DNA: TGTGCCAGTAGTATGTGGGGGGCCCTGCCGGGGGAGCAGTTCTTC

CDR3 length: 14
D gene: TRBD1
J gene: TRBJ1-1
V gene: TRBV18
clone size: -
CDR3 protein: CASSTTGRSTEAFF
CDR3 DNA: TGTGCCAGCTCAACGACAGGGCGCAGCACTGAAGCTTTCTTT

CDR3 length: 18
D gene: -
J gene: TRBJ2-2
V gene: TRBV7-2
clone size: -
CDR3 protein: CASSPDPPWRGLAGELFF
CDR3 DNA: TGTGCCAGCAGCCCGGACCCCCCCTGGCGGGGGCTCGCCGGGGAGCTGTTTTTT

CDR3 length: 16
D gene: -
J gene: TRBJ2-4
V gene: TRBV21-1
clone size: -
CDR3 protein: CASSVPGQGFKNIQYF
CDR3 DNA: TGTGCCAGCAGCGTACCGGGACAGGGATTCAAAAACATTCAGTACTTC

CDR3 length: 13
D gene: -
J gene: TRBJ1-1
V gene: TRBV7-6
clone size: -
CDR3 protein: CASSLWGNTEAFF
CDR3 DNA: TGTGCCAGCAGCTTATGGGGTAACACTGAAGCTTTCTTT

CDR3 length: 16
D gene: -
J gene: TRBJ1-6
V gene: TRBV15
clone size: -
CDR3 protein: CATSRERWEAGSPLHF
CDR3 DNA: TGTGCCACCAGCAGGGAAAGATGGGAGGCGGGATCACCCCTCCACTTT

CDR3 length: 16
D gene: TRBD1
J gene: TRBJ2-7
V gene: TRBV4-1
clone size: -
CDR3 protein: CASSQDIGTGIYEQYF
CDR3 DNA: TGCGCCAGCAGCCAAGATATAGGGACAGGGATCTACGAGCAGTACTTC

CDR3 length: 14
D gene: -
J gene: TRBJ1-5
V gene: TRBV19
clone size: -
CDR3 protein: CASSRRLGNQPQHF
CDR3 DNA: TGTGCCAGTAGTAGACGGTTGGGAAATCAGCCCCAGCATTTT

CDR3 length: 15
D gene: TRBD1
J gene: TRBJ2-7
V gene: TRBV5-4
clone size: -
CDR3 protein: CASSLGQGTSYEQYF
CDR3 DNA: TGTGCCAGCAGCTTGGGACAGGGCACTTCTTACGAGCAGTACTTC

CDR3 length: 14
D gene: -
J gene: TRBJ2-7
V gene: TRBV4-1
clone size: once
CDR3 protein: CATPDPRSSYEQYF
CDR3 DNA: TGCGCCACCCCGGACCCGAGGAGCTCCTACGAGCAGTACTTC

CDR3 length: 16
D gene: -
J gene: TRBJ2-2
V gene: TRBV27
clone size: once
CDR3 protein: CASSLLGWTNTGELFF
CDR3 DNA: TGTGCCAGCAGTTTACTCGGTTGGACGAACACCGGGGAGCTGTTTTTT

CDR3 length: 13
D gene: -
J gene: TRBJ2-5
V gene: TRBV15
clone size: -
CDR3 protein: CATGDGYQETQYF
CDR3 DNA: TGTGCCACCGGGGACGGGTACCAAGAGACCCAGTACTTC

CDR3 length: 17
D gene: -
J gene: TRBJ1-1
V gene: TRBV7-9
clone size: -
CDR3 protein: CASSRLGERFGGTEAFF
CDR3 DNA: TGTGCCAGCAGCCGCCTTGGGGAACGATTTGGGGGCACTGAAGCTTTCTTT

CDR3 length: 14
D gene: -
J gene: TRBJ1-1
V gene: TRBV15
clone size: once
CDR3 protein: CATSRRGTNTEAFF
CDR3 DNA: TGTGCCACCAGCAGACGGGGAACTAACACTGAAGCTTTCTTT

CDR3 length: 17
D gene: TRBD1
J gene: TRBJ2-3
V gene: TRBV7-8
clone size: -
CDR3 protein: CASSSLPRGKITDTQYF
CDR3 DNA: TGTGCCAGCAGCTCCCTCCCCAGGGGGAAGATCACAGATACGCAGTATTTT

CDR3 length: 17
D gene: -
J gene: TRBJ2-5
V gene: TRBV21-1
clone size: -
CDR3 protein: CASSKGLAGTEEETQYF
CDR3 DNA: TGTGCCAGCAGCAAAGGACTAGCGGGGACCGAGGAAGAGACCCAGTACTTC

CDR3 length: 11
D gene: -
J gene: TRBJ2-1
V gene: TRBV12-3/TRBV12-4
clone size: -
CDR3 protein: CASRASGEQFF
CDR3 DNA: TGTGCCAGCAGGGCTAGTGGTGAGCAGTTCTTC

CDR3 length: 12
D gene: TRBD1
J gene: TRBJ1-5
V gene: TRBV2
clone size: -
CDR3 protein: CAVGQGNQPQHF
CDR3 DNA: TGTGCCGTGGGACAGGGTAATCAGCCCCAGCATTTT

CDR3 length: 18
D gene: TRBD2
J gene: TRBJ2-2
V gene: TRBV11-2
clone size: -
CDR3 protein: CASSFHLGGGAVTGELFF
CDR3 DNA: TGTGCCAGCAGCTTTCATTTAGGCGGGGGGGCTGTCACCGGGGAGCTGTTTTTT

CDR3 length: 14
D gene: -
J gene: TRBJ1-6
V gene: TRBV25-1
clone size: few
CDR3 protein: CASRRQENNSPLHF
CDR3 DNA: TGTGCCAGCAGGCGCCAGGAGAATAATTCACCCCTCCACTTT

CDR3 length: 15
D gene: -
J gene: TRBJ1-5
V gene: TRBV6-5
clone size: -
CDR3 protein: CASSQKGGLNQPQHF
CDR3 DNA: TGTGCCAGCAGTCAGAAAGGGGGACTCAATCAGCCCCAGCATTTT

CDR3 length: 15
D gene: TRBD1
J gene: TRBJ2-1
V gene: TRBV18
clone size: -
CDR3 protein: CASSPQAGGYNEQFF
CDR3 DNA: TGTGCCAGCTCACCACAGGCAGGGGGTTACAATGAGCAGTTCTTC

CDR3 length: 18
D gene: TRBD2
J gene: TRBJ2-1
V gene: TRBV3-1/TRBV3-2
clone size: -
CDR3 protein: CASSPPSGGKSSYNEQFF
CDR3 DNA: TGTGCCAGCAGCCCGCCTAGCGGGGGGAAGAGCTCCTACAATGAGCAGTTCTTC